The 17 T cell receptor beta chains presented below share a single source sample, sequenced in a study of T cell clusters in autoimmune cytopenias (dated by TCRdb to about 2019). Sequencing used an Illumina MiSeq. To amplify TRB rearrangements, a touch-down multiplex PCR protocol was run with the TRB-A and TRB-B primer pools combined in a single tube. Following TCRdb reprocessing, every CDR3 protein sequence forms one entry, and DNA is not provided. The record for this sample contains 720 or so distinct CDR3 sequences. The biggest ten clones account for over 15% of the sample. TRB amplification used around 250 ng of peripheral blood genomic DNA, tens of thousands of genome equivalents, per sample. Another study also made use of these data, one on T cell repertoires in aging, cancer and after chemotherapy.

Sequences were obtained from peripheral blood. These receptors originate from a human donor in good health.

By frequency, this clonotype is large. The rearrangement uses TRBV30 and TRBJ2-2. Germline CDR1 reads GTSNPN; CDR2 reads SVGIG (reference sequence). The CDR3 spans 15 residues. The CDR3 protein is CAWSVQRVNTGELFF.

This clonotype shows up as medium-sized by frequency. The chain carries TRBV20-1 and TRBJ2-1; the D call of TRBD2 rests on TCRdb alone, since no DNA is present to check it. The CDR3 is made up of 15 amino acids. CDR1 and CDR2 from the germline V gene are DFQATT and SNEGSKA (reference sequence). The CDR3 region is CSARPTGTKGNEQFF.

The chain uses TRBV7-9 and TRBJ2-1; TCRdb selects TRBD2, and the lack of DNA leaves this call unchecked. In germline, CDR1 is SEHNR, CDR2 FQNEAQ (reference sequence). The CDR3 is 13 amino acids. The CDR3 loop reads CASSSTSVIEQFF.

This clonotype registers large by frequency. The chain combines TRBV6-6 with TRBJ1-4; the TCRdb D gene call, TRBD1, has no DNA to confirm it. The CDR3 contains 14 residues. Germline loops: CDR1 MNHNY, CDR2 SVGAGI (reference sequence). This CDR3 is CASLRGHELEKLFF.

Measured by frequency, this clonotype is medium-sized. The chain uses TRBV5-1 and TRBJ2-1; TCRdb returns TRBD1, unconfirmable since there is no DNA. This CDR3 spans 14 amino acids. Germline V lookup: CDR1 SGHRS, CDR2 YFSETQ. The CDR3 spells CASSLRQGAGEQFF.

This clonotype shows up as large by frequency. The chain links TRBV5-6 to TRBJ2-5; TCRdb's D call, TRBD1, is unchecked because there is no DNA. This CDR3 has 15 residues. CDR1 and CDR2 from the germline V gene are SGHDT and YYEEEE. The CDR3 is CASSLPGQGGETQYF.

This clonotype registers large by frequency. The chain is built from TRBV6-4 and TRBJ2-6. CDR1 and CDR2 (germline): MRHNA, SNTAGT. This CDR3 is 18 amino acids long. The CDR3 spells CASSSGSNPGSGANVLTF.

This clonotype ranks as large in terms of frequency. The genes are TRBV6-6 and TRBJ2-3; TCRdb's assignment of TRBD2 cannot be checked, as there is no DNA. The germline V gene encodes CDR1 MNHNY and CDR2 SVGAGI (reference sequence). CDR3 size: 16 residues. The CDR3 sequence is CASSTGLAGYTDTQYF.

This clonotype counts as large by frequency. The CDR3 sequence is CAWSVNLDSYEQYF. The genes are TRBV30 and TRBJ2-7. Germline values: CDR1 GTSNPN, CDR2 SVGIG (reference sequence). The CDR3 runs 14 residues.

By frequency, this clonotype registers medium-sized. The chain recombines TRBV11-2 with TRBJ2-1; TCRdb proposes TRBD2, but this gene call is untestable without DNA. The CDR3 totals 15 residues. CDR1 and CDR2 from the germline V gene are SGHAT and FQNNGV. The CDR3 sequence is CASSFTSGFYNEQFF.

The CDR3 reads CASSWGSASYEQYF. J is TRBJ2-7 and V is TRBV5-1. In germline, CDR1 is SGHRS, CDR2 YFSETQ. The CDR3 loop spans 14 amino acids. Looking up the rest from reference TRBV5-1 and TRBJ2-7 gives the full variable domain: KAGVTQTPRYLIKTRGQQVTLSCSPISGHRSVSWYQQTPGQGLQFLFEYFSETQRNKGNFPGRFSGRQFSNSRSEMNVSTLELGDSALYLCASSWGSASYEQYFGPGTRLTVT.

In terms of frequency, this clonotype is medium-sized. This chain joins TRBV7-2 and TRBJ1-5; the D gene TCRdb calls, TRBD1, cannot be checked with no DNA. Germline lookup yields CDR1 SGHTA and CDR2 FQGNSA. There are 15 residues in the CDR3. The CDR3 protein is CASSPYGTGVQPQHF.

V usage is TRBV3-2 and J usage is TRBJ2-1; lacking DNA, the TRBD2 call made by TCRdb goes unchecked. TRBV3-2 is shown as a pseudogene. The CDR3 covers 16 residues. The CDR3 is CAPGTSGSRLYNEQFF.

This clonotype is called large (0.1 to 1%) based on its frequency. V gene TRBV7-4 combines with J gene TRBJ1-5; the D call from TCRdb, TRBD1, cannot be confirmed without DNA. Per germline, CDR1 SGHVT and CDR2 SQSDAQ. The CDR3 runs 15 residues. The CDR3 reads CASTHLDRGYQPQHF.

This clonotype is called large based on its frequency. V is TRBV19 and J is TRBJ2-2; lacking DNA, the TRBD1 call made by TCRdb goes unchecked. This CDR3 has 15 residues. Per germline, CDR1 LNHDA and CDR2 SQIVND (reference sequence). CDR3 region: CASWKPGRLTGELFF.

Frequency places this clonotype as medium-sized. The chain carries TRBV7-2 and TRBJ1-4. The CDR3 contains 15 residues. Germline V gene sequence: CDR1 SGHTA, CDR2 FQGNSA. CDR3 amino acids: CASSLGGRTNEKLFF.

This clonotype ranks as medium-sized in terms of frequency. This chain links TRBV28 with TRBJ2-7; TCRdb's D call, TRBD2, is unchecked because there is no DNA. This CDR3 contains 16 residues. Per the germline V gene, CDR1 is MDHEN and CDR2 is SYDVKM. The CDR3 protein is CASSVIGLAGGSEQYF.